The rows below give T cell receptor beta chains drawn from one sample of a study of T cells after yellow fever vaccination. TCRdb re-analysed the 5' RACE reads in MiXCR, keeping a single row per CDR3 protein. The table has hundreds of thousands of distinct CDR3 sequences, around 20% seen once. The source was PBMCs, collected before the yellow fever booster vaccination. These receptors were collected from a man younger than 30 who received the YFV17D yellow fever vaccine. The CDR3 runs from the conserved cysteine through the conserved F or W. Fields, in order: D gene, clone size, V gene, J gene, CDR3 protein, CDR3 DNA. A D gene is named only where the DNA matches it firmly. Expanded clones are given a class, and other clones once, few, many or no size at all.

-,-,TRBV5-1,TRBJ1-2,CASSLETGFYGYTF,TGCGCCAGCAGCTTGGAAACAGGGTTCTATGGCTACACCTTC
-,-,TRBV5-5,TRBJ2-3,CASSSPITSTDTQYF,TGTGCCAGCAGCTCTCCCATTACTAGCACAGATACGCAGTATTTT
-,-,TRBV27,TRBJ2-1,CASRGFPSYNEQFF,TGTGCCAGCAGGGGGTTCCCCTCCTACAATGAGCAGTTCTTC
-,few,TRBV5-1,TRBJ2-5,CASSLDPGLQETQYF,TGCGCCAGCAGCTTGGACCCGGGACTTCAAGAGACCCAGTACTTC
-,-,TRBV6-5,TRBJ2-6,CASSTTSSGANVLTF,TGTGCCAGCAGTACGACCTCCTCTGGGGCCAACGTCCTGACTTTC
TRBD2,-,TRBV7-3,TRBJ2-2,CASSLKSASGNTGELFF,TGTGCCAGCAGCTTAAAAAGTGCTAGCGGGAACACCGGGGAGCTGTTTTTT
-,few,TRBV12-3/TRBV12-4,TRBJ2-7,CASSGPLGGYEQYF,TGTGCCAGCAGCGGACCCCTCGGAGGCTACGAGCAGTACTTC
TRBD1,few,TRBV7-8,TRBJ2-7,CASSWTQGAYEQYF,TGTGCCAGCAGCTGGACACAGGGGGCCTACGAGCAGTACTTC
TRBD1,-,TRBV6-2/TRBV6-3,TRBJ1-1,CAIVQGTEAFF,TGTGCCATCGTACAGGGGACAGAAGCTTTCTTT
-,-,TRBV5-1,TRBJ1-2,CASSFLQANYGYTF,TGCGCCAGCAGTTTTTTACAGGCCAACTATGGCTACACCTTC
-,-,TRBV5-1,TRBJ2-2,CASCLEGIGAGELFF,TGCGCCAGCTGCTTGGAGGGGATTGGCGCCGGGGAGCTGTTTTTT
TRBD1,-,TRBV20-1,TRBJ2-3,CSAIPTDRGTDTQYF,TGCAGTGCTATACCCACGGACAGGGGAACAGATACGCAGTATTTT
-,-,TRBV7-9,TRBJ1-5,CASSFTSNQPQHF,TGTGCCAGCAGCTTTACTAGCAATCAGCCCCAGCATTTT
-,few,TRBV11-1,TRBJ1-1,CASSRGWGQAFF,TGTGCCAGCAGCCGTGGCTGGGGGCAAGCTTTCTTT
TRBD1,-,TRBV20-1,TRBJ2-6,CSAVTGGSGANVLTF,TGCAGTGCTGTCACAGGGGGCTCTGGGGCCAACGTCCTGACTTTC
-,-,TRBV29-1,TRBJ1-2,CSVAGRAYYGYTF,TGCAGCGTTGCCGGGAGGGCGTACTATGGCTACACCTTC
TRBD1,-,TRBV5-1,TRBJ2-5,CASRTGPRETQYF,TGCGCCAGCAGGACAGGGCCGAGGGAGACCCAGTACTTC
TRBD1,-,TRBV10-3,TRBJ2-7,CAISNSDRVYEQYF,TGTGCCATCAGTAACTCGGACAGGGTCTACGAGCAGTACTTC
TRBD2,-,TRBV20-1,TRBJ2-2,CSAIAGGSNTGELFF,TGCAGTGCTATAGCGGGGGGGTCGAACACCGGGGAGCTGTTTTTT
-,few,TRBV12-3/TRBV12-4,TRBJ1-1,CASSLGPLFAFF,TGTGCCAGCAGTTTAGGTCCGTTGTTCGCTTTCTTT
-,-,TRBV7-6,TRBJ1-1,CASSPVQGVRTEAFF,TGTGCCAGCAGCCCTGTACAGGGAGTACGGACTGAAGCTTTCTTT
-,-,TRBV18,TRBJ1-3,CASSPSRASGNTIYF,TGTGCCAGCTCACCCTCCAGGGCCTCCGGAAACACCATATATTTT
-,few,TRBV3-1,TRBJ1-1,CASSFTRVSAAFF,TGTGCCAGCAGCTTTACCCGAGTTTCGGCCGCTTTCTTT
-,-,TRBV4-1,TRBJ2-7,CASSPYAADYEQYF,TGCGCCAGCAGCCCTTACGCGGCGGACTACGAGCAGTACTTC
TRBD2,few,TRBV6-5,TRBJ2-1,CASASGGAYNEQFF,TGTGCCAGTGCGAGCGGGGGGGCGTACAATGAGCAGTTCTTC
-,-,TRBV4-1,TRBJ2-3,CASSRWASLTDTQYF,TGCGCCAGCAGCAGATGGGCCAGCCTCACAGATACGCAGTATTTT
-,-,TRBV4-2,TRBJ2-5,CASSQGRGMETQYF,TGTGCCAGCAGCCAAGGAAGGGGGATGGAGACCCAGTACTTC
-,-,TRBV6-5,TRBJ1-5,CASSYSGDSNQPQHF,TGTGCCAGCAGTTACTCAGGGGATTCCAACCAGCCCCAGCATTTT
-,few,TRBV11-2,TRBJ2-5,CASSLGRTGDTLQETQYF,TGTGCCAGCAGCTTAGGCCGGACGGGGGACACCCTTCAAGAGACCCAGTACTTC
-,-,TRBV6-2/TRBV6-3,TRBJ1-6,CASSKENGSPLHF,TGTGCCAGCAGTAAAGAGAATGGCTCACCCCTCCACTTT
-,-,TRBV12-3/TRBV12-4,TRBJ2-5,CASSRPPPETQYF,TGTGCCAGCAGTCGTCCCCCCCCAGAGACCCAGTACTTC
TRBD1,once,TRBV4-1,TRBJ1-2,CASSQATGAVGYTF,TGCGCCAGCAGCCAAGCGACAGGGGCGGTTGGCTACACCTTC
-,few,TRBV27,TRBJ1-2,CASSSNNYGYTF,TGTGCCAGCAGTTCGAATAACTATGGCTACACCTTC
TRBD2,few,TRBV28,TRBJ2-1,CASRASGGGSYNEQFF,TGTGCCAGCAGGGCTAGCGGGGGGGGAAGCTACAATGAGCAGTTCTTC
TRBD2,-,TRBV6-6,TRBJ2-7,CASSYSGGVEVF,TGTGCCAGCAGTTACTCGGGGGGGGTCGAGGTCTTC
-,-,TRBV6-1,TRBJ2-7,CAGGSYEQYF,TGTGCCGGGGGGTCATACGAGCAGTACTTC
-,few,TRBV12-3/TRBV12-4,TRBJ2-3,CASKTGGIGGDTQYF,TGTGCCAGCAAGACCGGGGGGATAGGGGGAGATACGCAGTATTTT
-,-,TRBV20-1,TRBJ2-7,CSARSAREQYF,TGCAGTGCTAGGTCCGCGAGGGAGCAGTACTTC
-,-,TRBV29-1,TRBJ2-1,CSVEPINYNEQFF,TGCAGCGTTGAACCTATAAACTACAATGAGCAGTTCTTC
TRBD1,once,TRBV7-9,TRBJ2-6,CASSLAILGGPSGANVLTF,TGTGCCAGCAGCTTAGCAATCTTAGGGGGCCCTTCTGGGGCCAACGTCCTGACTTTC
TRBD1,few,TRBV30,TRBJ1-5,CAWSGDSNNQPQHF,TGTGCCTGGAGTGGGGACAGTAACAATCAGCCCCAGCATTTT
TRBD2,-,TRBV7-2,TRBJ2-5,CASSLGGGMQETQYF,TGTGCCAGCAGCTTGGGCGGGGGGATGCAAGAGACCCAGTACTTC
TRBD1,-,TRBV10-3,TRBJ2-7,CAISRSGTGAYEQYF,TGTGCCATCAGTCGATCCGGGACAGGGGCCTACGAGCAGTACTTC
-,-,TRBV29-1,TRBJ1-5,CSVRDFNQPQHF,TGCAGCGTTCGGGATTTCAATCAGCCCCAGCATTTT
TRBD1,few,TRBV24-1,TRBJ2-5,CATQGAAETQYF,TGTGCCACACAGGGGGCGGCGGAGACCCAGTACTTC
-,few,TRBV4-1,TRBJ1-3,CASSQPRRVGNTIYF,TGCGCCAGCAGCCAACCTCGGAGGGTTGGAAACACCATATATTTT
TRBD1,-,TRBV20-1,TRBJ1-5,CSASLTGGRQPQHF,TGCAGTGCTAGCCTGACAGGGGGCCGCCAGCCCCAGCATTTT
-,-,TRBV5-1,TRBJ2-4,CASSLALGSINIQYF,TGCGCCAGCAGCTTGGCCCTGGGCTCCATAAACATTCAGTACTTC
-,few,TRBV10-3,TRBJ1-1,CAIRRVGDTEAFF,TGTGCCATCAGAAGAGTGGGGGACACTGAAGCTTTCTTT
-,many,TRBV29-1,TRBJ2-3,CSVEAGRGQPDTQYF,TGCAGCGTTGAAGCTGGGCGGGGGCAACCAGATACGCAGTATTTT
-,-,TRBV4-1,TRBJ2-1,CASSTPADEQFF,TGCGCCAGCAGCACTCCAGCTGATGAGCAGTTCTTC
-,-,TRBV29-1,TRBJ1-5,CSVGEANQPQHF,TGCAGCGTAGGGGAAGCAAATCAGCCCCAGCATTTT
TRBD1,few,TRBV12-3/TRBV12-4,TRBJ1-5,CASSPPRDRVQPQHF,TGTGCCAGCAGTCCACCCCGGGACAGGGTCCAGCCCCAGCATTTT